Below are 16 T cell receptor beta chains sequenced from a single sample in a study of shared clonotypes between healthy human individuals. Produced via immunoSEQ multiplex PCR; TCRdb's table is partial and in-frame only. The profile shows about 2.3 million clones, roughly 93% of them singletons. The sequenced sample was naive CD4+ T cells from PBMCs. The subset is: CD45RA+ positively selected. The receptors originated from a man in his late teens or twenties in good health. Some clones in this sample may be carry-over from other donors' samples.

In its sample, this clone was seen once. This rearrangement joins TRBV18 to TRBJ2-7; D might be TRBD2 (6 bases). The CDR3 runs 17 residues. Per the germline V gene, CDR1 is KGHSH and CDR2 is LQKENI. Trimming removed 3 bases from V and 2 bases from J, with 20 bases in between. The CDR3 spells CASSPVAAGSGPYEQYF. In nucleotides, the CDR3 is TGTGCCAGCTCACCGGTTGCTGCGGGGTCAGGCCCCTACGAGCAGTACTTC.

This chain links TRBV6-1 with TRBJ2-3; D gene uncertain. Per germline, CDR1 MNHNS and CDR2 SASEGT. The CDR3 runs 15 residues. V gave up 0 bases and J gave up 4 bases, with 11 bases separating them. In DNA, the CDR3 is TGTGCCAGCAGTGAAGCGCTTTGGGGTGCAGATACGCAGTATTTT. The encoded protein is CASSEALWGADTQYF.

In nucleotides, the CDR3 is TGTGCCAGCAGTTACCCGGGCCCTAATGAAAAACTGTTTTTT. This codes for CASSYPGPNEKLFF. V gene TRBV28 combines with J gene TRBJ1-4, with D unresolved. The V gene's germline CDR1 is MDHEN and CDR2 SYDVKM. The V end was cut by 4 bases, the J end by 3 bases, with 9 bases between. The CDR3 has 14 residues.

CDR3 region: CATSTRRDGYTF. For the CDR3, the DNA is TGTGCCACCAGCACCCGAAGGGATGGCTACACCTTC. V and J are TRBV15 and TRBJ1-2, with D unresolved. V was shortened by 4 bases and J by 6 bases, with 9 bases between the two germline ends. Germline V gives CDR1 LNHNV, CDR2 YYDKDF (reference sequence). CDR3 length: 12 amino acids.

The chain uses TRBV11-2 and TRBJ2-5; D may be TRBD2 (6 bases). V was shortened by 6 bases and J by 1 base, with 18 bases between the two germline ends. CDR1 and CDR2 (germline): SGHAT, FQNNGV. The CDR3 is made up of 16 amino acids. The CDR3 is CASRAPGTGTQETQYF. DNA for the CDR3: TGTGCCAGCAGGGCCCCGGGGACTGGAACCCAAGAGACCCAGTACTTC. Complete variable domain (other parts from reference TRBV11-2 and TRBJ2-5): EAGVAQSPRYKIIEKRQSVAFWCNPISGHATLYWYQQILGQGPKLLIQFQNNGVVDDSQLPKDRFSAERLKGVDSTLKIQPAKLEDSAVYLCASRAPGTGTQETQYFGPGTRLLVL.

V gene TRBV28 combines with J gene TRBJ1-3; D unclear. This CDR3 spans 15 amino acids. Germline V gives CDR1 MDHEN, CDR2 SYDVKM. The V end was cut by 2 bases, the J end by 0 bases, with 8 bases between. The CDR3 reads CASSLGRNSGNTIYF. CDR3 in DNA: TGTGCCAGCAGTTTAGGACGGAACTCTGGAAACACCATATATTTT. Variable domain in full (rest from reference TRBV28 and TRBJ1-3): DVKVTQSSRYLVKRTGEKVFLECVQDMDHENMFWYRQDPGLGLRLIYFSYDVKMKEKGDIPEGYSVSREKKERFSLILESASTNQTSMYLCASSLGRNSGNTIYFGEGSWLTVV.

This rearrangement joins TRBV2 to TRBJ2-1, with 11 nucleotides matching TRBD2. In germline, CDR1 is SNHLY, CDR2 FYNNEI. The CDR3 has 17 amino acids. Losses at the gene ends were 2 bases for V and 6 bases for J; bases not matched to a gene: 9. CDR3 in amino acids: CASSETTSGSSFNEQFF. CDR3 coding DNA: TGTGCCAGCAGTGAAACCACTAGCGGGAGTTCATTCAATGAGCAGTTCTTC. Full variable domain (rest looked up from reference TRBV2 and TRBJ2-1): EPEVTQTPSHQVTQMGQEVILRCVPISNHLYFYWYRQILGQKVEFLVSFYNNEISEKSEIFDDQFSVERPDGSNFTLKIRSTKLEDSAMYFCASSETTSGSSFNEQFFGPGTRLTVL.

The chain carries TRBV10-3 and TRBJ2-5; D is unclear. The CDR3 has 14 amino acids. V lost 4 bases to trimming and J lost 3 bases, with 12 bases between them. Germline V gene lookup returns CDR1 ENHRY and CDR2 SYGVKD. DNA for the CDR3: TGTGCCATCAGTGCCCTCGATCAGGAAGAGACCCAGTACTTC. Its protein product is CAISALDQEETQYF.

This clone was detected once. J is TRBJ2-1 and V is TRBV5-3, with D perhaps assigned TRBD1 or TRBD2 (6 bases each). TRBV5-3 belongs to the ORF category, with a function that is uncertain. The V gene lost 0 bases and the J gene lost 6 bases, with 13 bases spanning the gap. The CDR3 is 15 amino acids. In DNA, the CDR3 is TGTGCCAGAAGCTTGGGGCAACAGGGACTCAATGAGCAGTTCTTC. Translating it yields CARSLGQQGLNEQFF.

This chain connects TRBV18 to TRBJ2-3, with 12 bases that match TRBD1. From germline, CDR1 is KGHSH and CDR2 LQKENI. The ends lost 6 bases at V and 4 bases at J; junction bases unmatched: 8. The CDR3 runs to 16 residues. CDR3 in amino acids: CASSAGTGGAPDTQYF. The DNA of the CDR3 is TGTGCCAGCTCGGCCGGGACAGGGGGCGCCCCAGATACGCAGTATTTT. Combining the CDR3 with reference TRBV18 and TRBJ2-3 gives the whole variable domain NAGVMQNPRHLVRRRGQEARLRCSPMKGHSHVYWYRQLPEEGLKFMVYLQKENIIDESGMPKERFSAEFPKEGPSILRIQQVVRGDSAAYFCASSAGTGGAPDTQYFGPGTRLTVL.

The rearrangement joins TRBV10-2 to TRBJ2-1; D could derive from TRBD1 or TRBD2 (6 bases each). Germline V gene lookup returns CDR1 WSHSY and CDR2 SAAADI. Trimming cost V 7 bases and J 3 bases, with 28 bases left between them. The CDR3 extends over 19 amino acids. In nucleotides, the CDR3 is TGCGCCAGCACTCCCAGGATGGGGGGCGCTGGTCAACTCTACAATGAGCAGTTCTTC. It encodes CASTPRMGGAGQLYNEQFF.

The CDR3 sequence: CASSFVGGGSSYEQYF. The CDR3 DNA sequence: TGCGCCAGCAGCTTCGTAGGCGGTGGGAGCTCCTACGAGCAGTACTTC. This chain joins TRBV5-1 and TRBJ2-7; D might be TRBD2 (5 bases). Germline CDR1 reads SGHRS; CDR2 reads YFSETQ. CDR3 length equals 16 residues. Trimming shortened V by 2 bases and J by 0 bases, and 15 bases separated the two germline ends.

The genes are TRBV7-2 and TRBJ2-1; D remains ambiguous. V was cut by 2 bases and J by 9 bases, with 11 bases left in between. The CDR3 loop spans 13 amino acids. CDR1 is SGHTA, CDR2 FQGNSA, per germline. CDR3: CASSLNSGGEQFF. The CDR3 nucleotides read TGTGCCAGCAGCTTAAATTCGGGTGGTGAGCAGTTCTTC.

V usage is TRBV9 and J usage is TRBJ2-6; no reliable D call. V lost 0 bases and J lost 0, with 13 bases in between. This CDR3 has 18 residues. Per germline, CDR1 SGDLS and CDR2 YYNGEE. This CDR3 reads CASSVVGSQSSGANVLTF. In DNA form, the CDR3 reads TGTGCCAGCAGCGTAGTTGGCAGCCAAAGCTCTGGGGCCAACGTCCTGACTTTC.

The V gene is TRBV28, the J gene TRBJ2-5; perhaps TRBD2 as D (6 bases). Trimming cost V 1 base and J 0 bases, with 15 bases left between them. This CDR3 is built from 17 residues. From germline, CDR1 is MDHEN and CDR2 SYDVKM. The CDR3 bases are TGTGCCAGCAGTTTATTCCGATCTAGCGCCAACCAAGAGACCCAGTACTTC. It specifies CASSLFRSSANQETQYF.

This clone was counted between two and nine times. The genes are TRBV9 and TRBJ2-1, with 8 bases aligning to TRBD2. The junction had 7 bases not matched to a gene; V was cut back by 4 bases and J by 1 base. Germline values: CDR1 SGDLS, CDR2 YYNGEE. The CDR3 covers 16 residues. CDR3 in DNA: TGTGCCAGCAGCCCCACAAGCGGGAGATCCTACAATGAGCAGTTCTTC. The encoded protein is CASSPTSGRSYNEQFF.